The 12 T cell receptor beta chains given below trace back to one sample, sequenced in a study of blood T cell repertoires in COVID-19. Repertoires were generated with immunoSEQ multiplex PCR, while TCRdb's copy carries only in-frame clones and drops some. The sample shows some 190,000 clones, under 90% of them seen only once. The sequencing input was peripheral blood. These TCRs come from a human donor in a cohort sampled during active COVID-19.

With regard to this clone: Other DNA sequences in the same sample also yield this CDR3. For the CDR3, the DNA is TGTGCCAGCAGTGAAGGGCTGATCTATGGCTACACCTTC. This encodes CASSEGLIYGYTF. V is TRBV6-1 and J is TRBJ1-2; D remains ambiguous. The CDR3 is 13 amino acids. CDR1 and CDR2 from the germline V gene are MNHNS and SASEGT. The V end was cut by 1 base, the J end by 4 bases, with 7 bases between.

This chain joins TRBV5-4 and TRBJ2-1; 7 nucleotides line up with TRBD2. Unmatched junction bases numbered 9, after V lost 0 bases and J lost 9 bases. The CDR3 spans 15 residues. From germline, CDR1 is SGHNT and CDR2 YYREEE (reference sequence). The CDR3 coding sequence is TGTGCCAGCAGCTTGGGGGAGGGACTGAGCTTTGAGCAGTTCTTC. Its protein product is CASSLGEGLSFEQFF.

This CDR3 reads CASSDQGRGGPGEQFF. The CDR3 DNA reads as TGTGCCAGCAGTGACCAAGGGCGGGGGGGCCCCGGTGAGCAGTTCTTC. The V call is TRBV6-1, the J call TRBJ2-1; TRBD2 aligns across 9 bases. This CDR3 is built from 16 residues. The V and J ends lost 3 bases and 9 bases, in that order; junction bases with no gene match: 12. Germline V CDR1 and CDR2: MNHNS, SASEGT.

The rearrangement links TRBV6-5 to TRBJ1-5; tentative D call: TRBD1 (6 bases). CDR1 and CDR2 from the germline V gene are MNHEY and SVGAGI. This CDR3 region has 15 residues. V was shortened by 7 bases and J by 5 bases, with 18 bases between the two germline ends. The CDR3 here is CASKGLRGGDQPQHF. Written as DNA, the CDR3 is TGTGCCAGCAAGGGTTTAAGAGGGGGAGATCAGCCCCAGCATTTT.

This chain joins TRBV5-1 and TRBJ2-2, with 10 bases aligning to TRBD2. V trimming: 1 base; J trimming: 4 bases; junction bases outside the gene matches: 7. The CDR3 loop spans 17 amino acids. Germline V gives CDR1 SGHRS, CDR2 YFSETQ. The CDR3 region has the DNA TGCGCCAGCAGCTTGCGGCTAGCGGGAGCGGGCACCGGGGAGCTGTTTTTT. This encodes CASSLRLAGAGTGELFF.

The rearrangement uses TRBV11-2 and TRBJ2-4; D remains unclear. The V gene's germline CDR1 is SGHAT and CDR2 FQNNGV. This CDR3 comprises 13 residues. The ends were cut back, 1 base at V and 8 bases at J, with 9 bases in the middle. In nucleotides, the CDR3 is TGTGCCAGCAGCTTAGGGATAGCATACATTCAGTACTTC. Protein: CASSLGIAYIQYF.

This sequence joins TRBV18 and TRBJ2-5; D perhaps matches TRBD1 (6 bases). Per the germline V gene, CDR1 is KGHSH and CDR2 is LQKENI. The CDR3 length is 16 residues. Trimming stripped 0 bases from V and 4 bases from J, with 15 bases between. The CDR3, as DNA: TGTGCCAGCTCACCACCCTTCCCAGGGGTCGGAGAGACCCAGTACTTC. As protein: CASSPPFPGVGETQYF.

This chain links TRBV6-5 with TRBJ1-2; D is undetermined. The V end was cut by 3 bases, the J end by 8 bases, with 13 bases between. This CDR3 has 13 residues. The germline CDR1 and CDR2 sequences are MNHEY and SVGAGI. The CDR3 is CASSYVPDGGYTF. CDR3 DNA sequence: TGTGCCAGCAGTTATGTGCCCGATGGCGGCTACACCTTC.

J is TRBJ2-1 and V is TRBV19; 12 bases are a match to TRBD2. CDR1 LNHDA and CDR2 SQIVND come from the germline V gene (reference sequence). J was trimmed by 5 bases and V by 2 bases; bases with no gene match: 10. The CDR3 sequence is 18 residues long. The CDR3 loop is CASSIYPPGLAGNNEQFF. CDR3 nucleotide sequence: TGTGCCAGTAGTATATACCCCCCGGGACTAGCGGGTAACAATGAGCAGTTCTTC.

On this clone: No DNA is shown, since the ends of the CDR3 on it are uncertain; the CDR3 is the one TCRdb lists. This rearrangement joins TRBV9 to TRBJ1-2; TRBD1, as called in the table, went unchecked against the DNA. The CDR3 sequence runs 13 residues, both termini included. Per the germline V gene, CDR1 is SGDLS and CDR2 is YYNGEE. The CDR3 is CASSVGPGTVGTF.

This chain uses TRBV9 with TRBJ2-3; possibly TRBD2 for D (5 bases). Looked up from germline, CDR1 is SGDLS and CDR2 is YYNGEE. This CDR3 is built from 13 residues. The germline V and J ends were trimmed by 2 bases and 4 bases, with 8 bases remaining between them. This CDR3 reads CASSVPGADTQYF. In nucleotides, the CDR3 is TGTGCCAGCAGCGTCCCCGGGGCAGATACGCAGTATTTT.

The chain employs TRBV7-2 and TRBJ1-5; D unclear. From germline, CDR1 is SGHTA and CDR2 FQGNSA. This CDR3 region has 13 residues. Trimming stripped 9 bases from V and 9 bases from J, with 18 bases between. The chain's CDR3 is CASSREHRGPQHF. The CDR3 DNA reads as TGTGCCAGTAGTAGGGAGCACCGTGGGCCCCAGCATTTT.